Included here is one TCR beta chain sequence, with context. The CDR3 sequence is 14 residues long. V was pared by 4 bases and J by 7 bases, with 15 bases between. Germline CDR1 SGHRS, CDR2 YFSETQ. Authors' methods: Reference gene primer amplification in the assay estimated nucleated cell counts. TCRdb keeps only in-frame clones here, not all; method: immunoSEQ multiplex PCR. Clone size and V and J calls were adopted from that table, with D and trimming inferred from the DNA. The table lists about 100,000 clones, roughly 87% of them singletons, with approximately 7% in the top ten. The sample is drawn from a study of blood T cell repertoires in COVID-19. Turning to the study itself: The United States, Italy and Spain supplied acute and convalescent COVID-19 samples. Sources were T cells, B-cell-depleted T cells, or PBMCs; the material itself was cDNA or gDNA.

The sample taken for sequencing was peripheral blood. The chain carries TRBV5-1 and TRBJ2-1, with a weak D call TRBD2 (6 bases). This clonotype was sampled from a man aged 25 to 40 in a cohort sampled during active COVID-19. The CDR3 DNA reads TGCGCCAGCAGCCTGGCGGGGAGCATTAATGAGCAGTTCTTC. It specifies CASSLAGSINEQFF.